This T cell receptor (beta chain) was recovered during a study of cytomegalovirus exposure and HLA in healthy donors. Vbeta (60) and Jbeta (13) primers were used in the PCR. Data came from immunoSEQ multiplex PCR; TCRdb stores just in-frame clones and leaves some out. The top ten hold approximately 3.1% of the sample, which has about 150,000 clones, 75% to 80% seen once. As concerns this clone: The antigen remains undetermined.

Overall study results and limits: Investigators reported 164 TCR beta chains as tied to cytomegalovirus. With DRB1 most and HLA-C fewest, TCR association rates differed between HLA loci in a later analysis.

Germline V gene sequence: CDR1 SGHRS, CDR2 YFSETQ. V was clipped by 7 bases and J by 5 bases, with 15 bases between them. The CDR3 extends over 13 amino acids. This TCR derives from a woman aged 40 to 50 in good health and CMV-seronegative. The sample taken for sequencing was PBMCs. This chain connects TRBV5-1 to TRBJ2-5; D is perhaps TRBD1 (5 bases). The CDR3 protein is CASSLGVLETQYF. The CDR3 region has the DNA TGCGCCAGCTCGTTAGGGGTTTTGGAGACCCAGTACTTC.